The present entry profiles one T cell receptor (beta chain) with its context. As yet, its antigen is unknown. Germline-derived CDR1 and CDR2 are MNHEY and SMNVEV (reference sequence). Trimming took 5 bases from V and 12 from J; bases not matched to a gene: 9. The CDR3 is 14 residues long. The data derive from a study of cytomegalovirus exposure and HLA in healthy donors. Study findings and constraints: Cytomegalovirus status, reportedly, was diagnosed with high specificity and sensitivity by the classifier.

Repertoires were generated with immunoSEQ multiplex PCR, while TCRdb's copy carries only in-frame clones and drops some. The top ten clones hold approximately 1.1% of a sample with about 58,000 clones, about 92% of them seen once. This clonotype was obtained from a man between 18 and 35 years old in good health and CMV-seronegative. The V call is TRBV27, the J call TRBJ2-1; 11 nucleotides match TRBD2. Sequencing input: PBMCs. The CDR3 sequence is CASSQGLAESGQFF. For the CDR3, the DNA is TGTGCCAGCAGTCAGGGACTAGCGGAGAGTGGGCAGTTCTTC.